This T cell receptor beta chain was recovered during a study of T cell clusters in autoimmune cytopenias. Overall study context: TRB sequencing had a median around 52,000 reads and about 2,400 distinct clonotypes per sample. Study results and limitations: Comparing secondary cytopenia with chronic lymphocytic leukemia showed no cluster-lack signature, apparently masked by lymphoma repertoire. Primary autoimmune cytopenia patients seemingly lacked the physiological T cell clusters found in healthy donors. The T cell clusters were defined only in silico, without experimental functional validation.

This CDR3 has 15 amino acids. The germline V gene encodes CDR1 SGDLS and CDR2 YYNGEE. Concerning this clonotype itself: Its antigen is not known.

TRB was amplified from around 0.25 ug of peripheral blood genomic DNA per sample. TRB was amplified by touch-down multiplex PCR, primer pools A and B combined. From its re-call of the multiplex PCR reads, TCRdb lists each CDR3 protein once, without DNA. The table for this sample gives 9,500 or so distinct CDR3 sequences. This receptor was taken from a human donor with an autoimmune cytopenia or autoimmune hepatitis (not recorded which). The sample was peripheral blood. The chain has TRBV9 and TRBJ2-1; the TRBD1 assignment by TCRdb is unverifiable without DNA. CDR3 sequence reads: CASNQGASSYNEQFF.